A single sample is the source of the 15 T cell receptor beta chains below, sequenced in a study of identical twins. A single record per CDR3 protein comes from TCRdb applying MiXCR to the 5' RACE reads. The sample holds a few hundred thousand distinct CDR3 sequences, about 13% seen once. These data were also reused for a study on yellow fever vaccine responses in identical twins.

The specimen sequenced was memory (CD45RO+) T cells sorted from blood. These TCRs come from a woman aged 18-29 years in good health.

The V and J genes are TRBV27 and TRBJ2-7, with 10 bases identical to TRBD1. This CDR3 contains 15 residues. The junction had 9 bases not matched to a gene; V was cut back by 5 bases and J by 5 bases. Germline values: CDR1 MNHEY, CDR2 SMNVEV (reference sequence). The CDR3 nucleotides read TGTGCCAGCAGTGGTACCGGGACAGGGGCCCACGAGCAGTACTTC. This encodes CASSGTGTGAHEQYF.

V is TRBV3-1 and J is TRBJ2-5; D unclear. CDR1 is LGHDT and CDR2 is YNNKEL in the germline V gene (reference sequence). This CDR3 region has 15 residues. Trimming cost V 0 bases and J 3 bases, with 11 bases left between them. CDR3 region: CASSQDGLVKETQYF. In nucleotides, the CDR3 is TGTGCCAGCAGCCAAGATGGTCTAGTAAAAGAGACCCAGTACTTC.

This clonotype came up many times. V and J are TRBV7-9 and TRBJ2-7, with TRBD2 identical over 7 bases. Trimming took 5 bases from V and 0 from J; bases not matched to a gene: 4. The CDR3 contains 14 residues. Per the germline V gene, CDR1 is SEHNR and CDR2 is FQNEAQ (reference sequence). The CDR3 nucleotides are TGTGCCAGCAGCGCAAGCGGGACCTCCTACGAGCAGTACTTC. The encoded protein is CASSASGTSYEQYF.

The V and J genes are TRBV10-3 and TRBJ2-3; 8 positions match TRBD1. Germline V gives CDR1 ENHRY, CDR2 SYGVKD. Losses at the gene ends were 0 bases for V and 5 bases for J; bases not matched to a gene: 7. CDR3 length equals 16 residues. CDR3 protein: CAISESGETGEDTQYF. In DNA form, the CDR3 reads TGTGCCATCAGTGAGTCCGGAGAGACAGGGGAAGATACGCAGTATTTT.

The chain joins TRBV21-1 to TRBJ1-2; the table's D call, TRBD1, has no DNA check behind it. TRBV21-1 represents a pseudogene. There are 18 residues in the CDR3. CDR3 in amino acids: CASRDSSRRQDSNYGYTF. CDR3 nucleotide sequence: TGTGCCAGCAGAGATTCAAGCCGTCGACAGGACTCTAACTATGGCTACACCTTC.

This clonotype came up many times. The chain carries TRBV5-6 and TRBJ1-5; a weak D match, TRBD1 (6 bases). V dropped 1 base and J dropped 2 bases, with 10 bases sitting between them. From germline, CDR1 is SGHDT and CDR2 YYEEEE. There are 15 residues in the CDR3. CDR3 DNA sequence: TGTGCCAGCAGCTTGTGGGGGCGAGGCAATCAGCCCCAGCATTTT. Protein product: CASSLWGRGNQPQHF.

The chain links TRBV20-1 to TRBJ1-1; D not certain. The germline gives CDR1 DFQATT, CDR2 SNEGSKA (reference sequence). This CDR3 spans 14 amino acids. V was pared by 3 bases and J by 5 bases, with 16 bases between. The CDR3 bases are TGCAGTGCTAGTGACAACCTTCGAGGGACTGAAGCTTTCTTT. This sequence encodes CSASDNLRGTEAFF.

This clonotype was seen many times. This chain connects TRBV5-1 to TRBJ2-1; possible D gene TRBD2, 6 bases. Germline V lookup: CDR1 SGHRS, CDR2 YFSETQ. The ends were cut back, 4 bases at V and 1 base at J, with 15 bases in the middle. The CDR3 is made up of 16 amino acids. Written as DNA, the CDR3 is TGCGCCAGCAGCGCCGCCACGGGGACTTCCTACAATGAGCAGTTCTTC. As protein: CASSAATGTSYNEQFF.

In this sample, this clonotype turned up a few times. The chain carries TRBV2 and TRBJ2-7; 9 positions agree with TRBD1. The germline V gene has CDR1 SNHLY and CDR2 FYNNEI. V lost 6 bases to trimming and J lost 1 base; unmatched junction nucleotides: 4. The CDR3 is 14 residues long. The chain's CDR3 is CASRGQGRSYEQYF. Written as DNA, the CDR3 is TGTGCCAGCAGGGGACAGGGTCGATCCTACGAGCAGTACTTC. Together with reference TRBV2 and TRBJ2-7, the CDR3 gives the full variable domain: EPEVTQTPSHQVTQMGQEVILRCVPISNHLYFYWYRQILGQKVEFLVSFYNNEISEKSEIFDDQFSVERPDGSNFTLKIRSTKLEDSAMYFCASRGQGRSYEQYFGPGTRLTVT.

This clonotype was counted between two and nine times. The V call is TRBV27, the J call TRBJ2-1; 12 nucleotides line up with TRBD2. Germline CDR1 and CDR2: MNHEY and SMNVEV (reference sequence). V was pared by 3 bases and J by 7 bases, with 10 bases of the junction left unmatched. The CDR3 is 17 amino acids. CDR3 nucleotide sequence: TGTGCCAGCAGTTTCCCCCTGACTAGCGGGAGTCTTAATGAGCAGTTCTTC. This sequence encodes CASSFPLTSGSLNEQFF.

This clonotype showed up just a few times. This sequence joins TRBV18 and TRBJ2-1; 10 bases match TRBD2. The CDR3 sequence is 16 residues long. Germline CDR1 reads KGHSH; CDR2 reads LQKENI. After removal of 6 bases from V and 2 bases from J, the junction contained 7 bases not matched to a gene. The CDR3: CASSGTSGEPYNEQFF. DNA of the CDR3: TGTGCCAGCTCGGGTACTAGCGGGGAGCCCTACAATGAGCAGTTCTTC.

The sample holds a few counts of this clonotype. The J gene is TRBJ1-1, the V gene TRBV28; weak D call: TRBD1 (5 bases). Trimming took 6 bases from V and 1 from J, leaving 15 bases between them. Germline loops: CDR1 MDHEN, CDR2 SYDVKM. This CDR3 has 15 residues. The CDR3 DNA sequence: TGTGCCAGCAGCCCCGGGACTAAAAAGAACACTGAAGCTTTCTTT. Encoded protein: CASSPGTKKNTEAFF.

This chain uses TRBV7-9 with TRBJ2-7, with D perhaps matching TRBD1 (6 bases). Germline V CDR1 and CDR2: SEHNR, FQNEAQ (reference sequence). V was clipped by 6 bases and J by 2 bases, with 17 bases between them. This CDR3 is 15 amino acids long. CDR3: CASSPGAPFTYEQYF. The CDR3 bases are TGTGCCAGCAGTCCAGGGGCTCCGTTTACCTACGAGCAGTACTTC.

In this sample, this clonotype is medium-sized. The chain links TRBV28 to TRBJ2-2; TRBD1 or TRBD2 may be the D gene (5 bases each). V dropped 6 bases and J dropped 2 bases, with 10 bases sitting between them. The germline gives CDR1 MDHEN, CDR2 SYDVKM. The CDR3 loop spans 14 amino acids. CDR3 region: CASRSRGNTGELFF. The CDR3, as DNA: TGTGCCAGCAGATCGAGGGGTAACACCGGGGAGCTGTTTTTT.

This clonotype was recorded a few times. The junction departs from the called germline gene at one end, perhaps through a read error. CDR3 protein: CASRLEGTDTYEQYF. In nucleotides, the CDR3 is TGCGCCAGCAGATTGGAGGGGACCGATACCTACGAGCAGTACTTC. The J gene is TRBJ2-7, the V gene TRBV5-1; D perhaps matches TRBD2 (6 bases). The CDR3 contains 15 residues. Germline-derived CDR1 and CDR2 are SGHRS and YFSETQ.